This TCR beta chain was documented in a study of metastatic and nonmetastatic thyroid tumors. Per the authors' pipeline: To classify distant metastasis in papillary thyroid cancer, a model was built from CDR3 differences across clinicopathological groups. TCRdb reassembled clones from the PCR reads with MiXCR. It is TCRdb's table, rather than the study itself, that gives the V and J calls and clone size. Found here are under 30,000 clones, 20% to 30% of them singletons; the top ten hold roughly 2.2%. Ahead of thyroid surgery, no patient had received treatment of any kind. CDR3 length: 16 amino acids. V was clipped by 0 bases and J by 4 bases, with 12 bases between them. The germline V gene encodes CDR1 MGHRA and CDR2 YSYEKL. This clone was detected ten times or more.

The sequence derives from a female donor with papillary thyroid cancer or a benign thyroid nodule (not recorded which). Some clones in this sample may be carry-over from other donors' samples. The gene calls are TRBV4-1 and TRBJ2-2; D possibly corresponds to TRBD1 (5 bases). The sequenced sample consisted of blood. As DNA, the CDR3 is TGCGCCAGCAGCCAAGATAGGGGCAGGGCCACCGGGGAGCTGTTTTTT. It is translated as CASSQDRGRATGELFF.